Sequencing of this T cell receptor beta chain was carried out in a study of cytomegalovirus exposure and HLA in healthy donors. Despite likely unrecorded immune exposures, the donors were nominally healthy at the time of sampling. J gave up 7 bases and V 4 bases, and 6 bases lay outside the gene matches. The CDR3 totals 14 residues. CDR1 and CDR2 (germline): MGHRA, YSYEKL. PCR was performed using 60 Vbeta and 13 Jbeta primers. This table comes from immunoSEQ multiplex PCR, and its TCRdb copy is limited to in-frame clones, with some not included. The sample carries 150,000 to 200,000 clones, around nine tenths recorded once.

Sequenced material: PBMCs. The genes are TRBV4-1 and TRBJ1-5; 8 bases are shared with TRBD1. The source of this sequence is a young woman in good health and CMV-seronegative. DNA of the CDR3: TGCGCCAGCAGCCGCACTCCAGGGGGCCAGCCCCAGCATTTT. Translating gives CASSRTPGGQPQHF.